This T cell receptor (beta chain) was sequenced during a study of cytotoxic CD8 clonotypes in ibrutinib-treated CLL. Study-level background: About 25 partial and 2 complete responses; at median roughly 6 years, roughly 15 remitted, some 12 progressed.

In the case of this clone: Its antigen remains unidentified.

Overall study results and limits: Increased clonality at ibrutinib response gave way to a return toward baseline at progression.

Per germline, CDR1 WNHNN and CDR2 SYGVQD (reference sequence). The CDR3 covers 16 residues. Trimming at V came to 5 bases and at J to 4 bases, leaving 7 bases not matched to a gene. The intended depth for sequencing was 1 in 200,000 to 1 in 1 million T cells. Produced via immunoSEQ multiplex PCR; TCRdb's table is partial and in-frame only. The sample holds over 150,000 clones; approximately 77% are singletons and the top ten take 2% to 2.5%. The source was PBMCs, collected after 12 months of ibrutinib treatment. This TCR was recovered from a human donor with chronic lymphocytic leukemia. J is TRBJ2-7 and V is TRBV10-1; TRBD2 matches at 14 bases. This CDR3 is CASSRGLAGDAYEQYF. DNA of the CDR3: TGCGCCAGCAGTCGGGGACTAGCGGGAGATGCGTACGAGCAGTACTTC.